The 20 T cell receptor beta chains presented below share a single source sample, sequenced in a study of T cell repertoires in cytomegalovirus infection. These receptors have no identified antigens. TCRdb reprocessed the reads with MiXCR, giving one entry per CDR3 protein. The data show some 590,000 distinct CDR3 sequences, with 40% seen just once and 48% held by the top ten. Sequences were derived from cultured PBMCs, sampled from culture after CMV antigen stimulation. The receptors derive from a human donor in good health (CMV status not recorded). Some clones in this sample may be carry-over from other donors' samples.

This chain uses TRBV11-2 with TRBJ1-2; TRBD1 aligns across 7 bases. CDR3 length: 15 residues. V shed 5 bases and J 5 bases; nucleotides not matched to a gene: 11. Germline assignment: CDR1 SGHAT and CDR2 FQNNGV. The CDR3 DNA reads TGTGCCAGCAGCACCCCACAGGGGAGAAATTATGGCTACACCTTC. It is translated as CASSTPQGRNYGYTF.

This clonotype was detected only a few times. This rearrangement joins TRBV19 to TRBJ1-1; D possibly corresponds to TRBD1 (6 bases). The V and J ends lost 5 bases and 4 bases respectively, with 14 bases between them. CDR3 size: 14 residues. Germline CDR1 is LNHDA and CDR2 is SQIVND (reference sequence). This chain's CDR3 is CASSVIDRSTEAFF. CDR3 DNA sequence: TGTGCCAGTAGTGTCATCGACAGGAGCACTGAAGCTTTCTTT.

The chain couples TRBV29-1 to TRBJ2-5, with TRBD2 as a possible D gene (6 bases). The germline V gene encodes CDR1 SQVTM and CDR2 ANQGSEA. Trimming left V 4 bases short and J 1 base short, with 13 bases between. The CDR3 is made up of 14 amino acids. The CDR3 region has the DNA TGCAGCGTTGGGAGGGCTGGTGGCCAAGAGACCCAGTACTTC. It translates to CSVGRAGGQETQYF. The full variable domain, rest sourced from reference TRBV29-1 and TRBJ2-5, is SAVISQKPSRDICQRGTSLTIQCQVDSQVTMMFWYRQQPGQSLTLIATANQGSEATYESGFVIDKFPISRPNLTFSTLTVSNMSPEDSSIYLCSVGRAGGQETQYFGPGTRLLVL.

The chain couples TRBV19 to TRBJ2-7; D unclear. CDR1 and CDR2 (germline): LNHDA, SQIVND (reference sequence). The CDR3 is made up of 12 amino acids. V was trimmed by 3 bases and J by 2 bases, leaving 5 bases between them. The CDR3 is CASSIPPYEQYF. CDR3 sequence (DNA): TGTGCCAGTAGTATCCCGCCCTACGAGCAGTACTTC.

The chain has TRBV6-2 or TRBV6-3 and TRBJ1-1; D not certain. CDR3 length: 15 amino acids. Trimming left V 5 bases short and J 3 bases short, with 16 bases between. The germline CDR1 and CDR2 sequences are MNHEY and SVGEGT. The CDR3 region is CASSRQNRVDTEAFF. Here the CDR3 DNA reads TGTGCCAGCAGTAGGCAGAATCGGGTTGACACTGAAGCTTTCTTT.

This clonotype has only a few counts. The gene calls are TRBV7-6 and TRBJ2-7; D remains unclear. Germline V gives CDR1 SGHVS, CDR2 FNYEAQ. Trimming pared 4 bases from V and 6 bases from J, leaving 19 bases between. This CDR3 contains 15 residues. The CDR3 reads CASSYAVGPAGEQYF. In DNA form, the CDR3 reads TGTGCCAGCAGCTACGCGGTTGGGCCCGCCGGCGAGCAGTACTTC.

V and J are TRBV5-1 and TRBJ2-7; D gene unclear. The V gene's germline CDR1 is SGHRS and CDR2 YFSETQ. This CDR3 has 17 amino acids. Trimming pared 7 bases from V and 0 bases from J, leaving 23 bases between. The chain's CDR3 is CASALRIPDLYSYEQYF. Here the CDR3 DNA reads TGCGCCAGCGCATTACGGATACCGGACCTCTACTCCTACGAGCAGTACTTC.

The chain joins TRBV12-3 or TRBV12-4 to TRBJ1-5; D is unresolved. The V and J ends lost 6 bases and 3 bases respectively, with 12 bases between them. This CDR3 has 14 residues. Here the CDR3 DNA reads TGTGCCAGCAGCCGGCGTGCCTCCAATCAGCCCCAGCATTTT. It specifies CASSRRASNQPQHF.

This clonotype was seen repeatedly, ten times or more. CDR3 sequence (DNA): TGTGCCAGCAGCTTAGCACCACTAGCGGGGGGCGAGCAGTACTTC. Translating it yields CASSLAPLAGGEQYF. The chain uses TRBV7-2 and TRBJ2-7; 12 bases map to TRBD2. V dropped 0 bases and J dropped 6; count of bases not matched to a gene: 3. The CDR3 has 15 residues. The germline CDR1 and CDR2 sequences are SGHTA and FQGNSA.

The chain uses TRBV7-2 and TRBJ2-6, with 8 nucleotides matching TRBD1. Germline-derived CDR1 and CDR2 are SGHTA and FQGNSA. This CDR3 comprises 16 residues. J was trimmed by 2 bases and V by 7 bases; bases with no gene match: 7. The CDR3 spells CASTTDRDTGANVLTF. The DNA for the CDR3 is TGTGCCAGCACCACGGACAGGGACACTGGGGCCAACGTCCTGACTTTC. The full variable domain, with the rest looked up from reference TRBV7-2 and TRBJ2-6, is GAGVSQSPSNKVTEKGKDVELRCDPISGHTALYWYRQSLGQGLEFLIYFQGNSAPDKSGLPSDRFSAERTGGSVSTLTIQRTQQEDSAVYLCASTTDRDTGANVLTFGAGSRLTVL.

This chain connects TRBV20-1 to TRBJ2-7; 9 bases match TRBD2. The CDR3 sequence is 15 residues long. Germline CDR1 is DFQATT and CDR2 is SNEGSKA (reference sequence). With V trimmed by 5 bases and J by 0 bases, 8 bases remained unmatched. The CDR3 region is CSAEWLAGTSYEQYF. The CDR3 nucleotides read TGCAGTGCTGAGTGGCTAGCGGGGACCTCCTACGAGCAGTACTTC.

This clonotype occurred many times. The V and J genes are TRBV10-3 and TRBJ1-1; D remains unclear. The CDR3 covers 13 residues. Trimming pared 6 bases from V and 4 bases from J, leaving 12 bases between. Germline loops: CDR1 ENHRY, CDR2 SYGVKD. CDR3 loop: CAISNPGSTEAFF. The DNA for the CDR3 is TGTGCCATCAGCAACCCTGGGAGCACTGAAGCTTTCTTT.

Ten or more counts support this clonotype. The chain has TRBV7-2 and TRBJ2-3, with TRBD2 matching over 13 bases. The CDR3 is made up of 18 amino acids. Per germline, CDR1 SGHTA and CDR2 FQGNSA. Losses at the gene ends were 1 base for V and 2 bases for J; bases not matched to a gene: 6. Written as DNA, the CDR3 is TGTGCCAGCAGCTTAGTAGCCGGGACTAGCGGGGCCACAGATACGCAGTATTTT. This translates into CASSLVAGTSGATDTQYF. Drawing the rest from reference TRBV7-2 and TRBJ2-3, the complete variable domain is GAGVSQSPSNKVTEKGKDVELRCDPISGHTALYWYRQSLGQGLEFLIYFQGNSAPDKSGLPSDRFSAERTGGSVSTLTIQRTQQEDSAVYLCASSLVAGTSGATDTQYFGPGTRLTVL.

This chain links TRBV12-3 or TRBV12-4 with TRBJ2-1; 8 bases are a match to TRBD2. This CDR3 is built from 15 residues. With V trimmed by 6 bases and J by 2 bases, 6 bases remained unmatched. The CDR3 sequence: CASSSGGGAYNEQFF. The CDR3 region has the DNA TGTGCCAGCAGCTCGGGGGGGGGCGCCTACAATGAGCAGTTCTTC.

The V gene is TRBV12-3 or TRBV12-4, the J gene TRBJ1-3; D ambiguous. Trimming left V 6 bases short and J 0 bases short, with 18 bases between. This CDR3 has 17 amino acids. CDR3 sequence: CASSLPAADFSGNTIYF. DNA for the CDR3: TGTGCCAGCAGCCTCCCCGCCGCGGACTTCTCTGGAAACACCATATATTTT.

CDR3 region: CASSSNPGGASYEQYF. CDR3 DNA sequence: TGCGCCAGCAGTTCTAATCCAGGGGGCGCGAGCTACGAGCAGTACTTC. The chain recombines TRBV5-1 with TRBJ2-7; 8 bases fit TRBD1. Germline V gives CDR1 SGHRS, CDR2 YFSETQ. This CDR3 has 16 residues. V was clipped by 5 bases and J by 3 bases; unmatched bases: 13.

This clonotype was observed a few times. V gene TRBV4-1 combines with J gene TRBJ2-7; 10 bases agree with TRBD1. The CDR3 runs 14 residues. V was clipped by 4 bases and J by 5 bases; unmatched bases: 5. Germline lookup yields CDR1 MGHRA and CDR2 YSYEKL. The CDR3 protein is CASSPATGGNEQYF. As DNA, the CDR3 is TGCGCCAGCAGCCCTGCGACAGGGGGCAACGAGCAGTACTTC.

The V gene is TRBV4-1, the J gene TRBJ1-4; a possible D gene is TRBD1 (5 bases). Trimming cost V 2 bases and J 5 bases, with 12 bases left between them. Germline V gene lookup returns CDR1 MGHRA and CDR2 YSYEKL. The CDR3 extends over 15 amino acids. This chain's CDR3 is CASSQRGTGNEKLFF. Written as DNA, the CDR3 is TGCGCCAGCAGCCAAAGGGGAACGGGGAATGAAAAACTGTTTTTT.

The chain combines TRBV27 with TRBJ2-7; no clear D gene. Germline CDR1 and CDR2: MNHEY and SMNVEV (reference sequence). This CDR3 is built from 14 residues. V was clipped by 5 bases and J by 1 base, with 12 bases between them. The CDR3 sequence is CASSLNGNSYEQYF. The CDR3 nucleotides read TGTGCCAGCAGTCTCAATGGGAATTCCTACGAGCAGTACTTC.

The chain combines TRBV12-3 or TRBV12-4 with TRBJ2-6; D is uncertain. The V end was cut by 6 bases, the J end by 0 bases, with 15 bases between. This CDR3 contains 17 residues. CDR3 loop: CASSWQPTNSGANVLTF. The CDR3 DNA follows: TGTGCCAGCAGCTGGCAGCCCACCAACTCTGGGGCCAACGTCCTGACTTTC.